This T cell receptor beta chain derives from a study of blood T cell repertoires in COVID-19. Background on the study: Acute and convalescent COVID-19 samples came from the United States, Italy and Spain. PBMCs, B-cell-depleted T cells, or T cells were the source of the cDNA or gDNA that made up the material.

Authors' methods: Amplification of reference gene primers provided the estimated nucleated cell counts. The data were produced by immunoSEQ multiplex PCR, yet TCRdb's version contains in-frame clones alone and is incomplete. Clone size and V and J calls were adopted from that table, with D and trimming inferred from the DNA. The sample comprises approximately 130,000 clones, 81% of which are singletons, and almost 8.5% rests with the top ten. This CDR3 contains 15 residues. Germline V CDR1 and CDR2: SGHDT, YYEEEE. The V gene lost 0 bases and the J gene lost 7 bases, with 14 bases spanning the gap. The clonotype originates from a woman in her sixties or seventies with active or convalescent COVID-19. The genes are TRBV5-6 and TRBJ2-1; weak D call: TRBD1 (5 bases). The sequencing sample was made of peripheral blood. The CDR3 here is CASSLVMGLENEQFF. CDR3 DNA: TGTGCCAGCAGCTTGGTTATGGGGCTCGAAAATGAGCAGTTCTTC. Full variable domain (missing parts from reference TRBV5-6 and TRBJ2-1): DAGVTQSPTHLIKTRGQQVTLRCSPKSGHDTVSWYQQALGQGPQFIFQYYEEEERQRGNFPDRFSGHQFPNYSSELNVNALLLGDSALYLCASSLVMGLENEQFFGPGTRLTVL.